Listed below are T cell receptor beta chains from one sample, sequenced in a study of blood T cell repertoires in COVID-19. Method: immunoSEQ multiplex PCR; TCRdb's copy keeps in-frame clones and lacks some. This sample has about 350,000 clones, with less than 90% found just once. Sample: peripheral blood. The receptor source for this set is a woman in her sixties with COVID-19, enrolled during active disease. Each CDR3 is given with its conserved first and last residue. The D gene is left open where the match is weak. Clone size is given for some rows only: seen once, a few or many times, or a class if the clone is expanded.

V gene	clone size	D gene	J gene	CDR3 protein
TRBV28	.	TRBD1	TRBJ2-3	CASSAPTGPTDTQYF
TRBV21-1	.	.	TRBJ1-4	CASRPGQNNEKLFF
TRBV6-5	once	.	TRBJ1-5	CASVSGPQPQHF
TRBV12-5	.	.	TRBJ2-5	CASGRDQETQYF
TRBV11-3	.	.	TRBJ2-3	CASSLGSRSDTQYF
TRBV30	.	TRBD1	TRBJ1-2	CAWSGGGQGFRYTF
TRBV27	.	TRBD1	TRBJ1-6	CASSSGQGLSPLHF
TRBV7-2	.	.	TRBJ1-2	CASSPGGVGSYTF
TRBV2	.	.	TRBJ1-6	CASGLRRTNSPLHF
TRBV13	.	TRBD2	TRBJ2-7	CASSPGLFGRYEQYF